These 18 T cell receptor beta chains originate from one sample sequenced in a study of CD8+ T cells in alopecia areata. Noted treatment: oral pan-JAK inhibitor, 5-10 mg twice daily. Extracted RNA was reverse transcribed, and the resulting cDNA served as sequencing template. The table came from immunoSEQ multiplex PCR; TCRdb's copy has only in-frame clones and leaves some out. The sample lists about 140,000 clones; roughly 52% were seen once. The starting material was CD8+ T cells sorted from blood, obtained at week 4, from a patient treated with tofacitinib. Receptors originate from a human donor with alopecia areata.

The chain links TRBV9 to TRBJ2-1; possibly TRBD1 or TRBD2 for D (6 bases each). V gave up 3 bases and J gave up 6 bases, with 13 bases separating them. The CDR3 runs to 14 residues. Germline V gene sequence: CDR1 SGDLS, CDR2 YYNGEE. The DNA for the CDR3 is TGTGCCAGCAGCGAGGGGGACTCGTTCAATGAGCAGTTCTTC. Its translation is CASSEGDSFNEQFF.

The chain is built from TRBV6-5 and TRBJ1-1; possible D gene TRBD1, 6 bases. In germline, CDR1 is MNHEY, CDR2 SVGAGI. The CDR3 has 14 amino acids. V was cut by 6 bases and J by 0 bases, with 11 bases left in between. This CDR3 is CASSSTGMNTEAFF. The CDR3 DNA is TGTGCCAGCAGCTCCACAGGGATGAACACTGAAGCTTTCTTT.

The CDR3 sequence: CASSQDPSLGWTYYGYTF. The CDR3 DNA reads TGTGCCAGCAGCCAAGATCCGTCGCTGGGGTGGACTTACTATGGCTACACCTTC. The chain links TRBV14 to TRBJ1-2; no definite D call. The CDR3 is 18 amino acids. V lost 0 bases and J lost 3, with 20 bases in between. CDR1 and CDR2 from the germline V gene are SGHDN and FVKESK.

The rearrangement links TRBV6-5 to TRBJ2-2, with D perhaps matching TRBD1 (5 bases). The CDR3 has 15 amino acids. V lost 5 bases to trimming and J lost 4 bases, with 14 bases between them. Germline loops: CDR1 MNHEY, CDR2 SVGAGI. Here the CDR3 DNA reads TGTGCCAGCAGTGTCTCCGTTAGGGGCACCGGGGAGCTGTTTTTT. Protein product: CASSVSVRGTGELFF.

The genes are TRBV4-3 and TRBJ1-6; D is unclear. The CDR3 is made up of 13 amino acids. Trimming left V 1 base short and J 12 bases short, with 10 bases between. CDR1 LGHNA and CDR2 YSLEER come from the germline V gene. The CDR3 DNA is TGCGCCAGCAGCCAAGTTAGTCGGGAACCCCTCCACTTT. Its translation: CASSQVSREPLHF.

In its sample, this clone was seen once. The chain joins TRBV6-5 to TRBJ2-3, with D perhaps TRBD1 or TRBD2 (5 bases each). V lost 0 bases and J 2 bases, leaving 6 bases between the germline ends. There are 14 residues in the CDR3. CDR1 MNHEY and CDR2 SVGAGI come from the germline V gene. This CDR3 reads CASSYSGPTDTQYF. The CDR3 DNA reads TGTGCCAGCAGTTACTCGGGACCCACAGATACGCAGTATTTT.

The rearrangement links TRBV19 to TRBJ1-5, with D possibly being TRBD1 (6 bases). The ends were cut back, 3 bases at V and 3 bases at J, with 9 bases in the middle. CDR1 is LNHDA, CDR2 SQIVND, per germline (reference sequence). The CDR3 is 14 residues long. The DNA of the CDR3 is TGTGCCAGTAGTATTAGGGACATCAATCAGCCCCAGCATTTT. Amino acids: CASSIRDINQPQHF.

CDR3 amino acids: CASSLTAGRYSNQPQHF. In DNA, the CDR3 is TGTGCCAGCAGCTTAACCGCCGGCCGGTATAGCAATCAGCCCCAGCATTTT. The chain links TRBV7-3 to TRBJ1-5; D is undetermined. Trimming removed 0 bases at V and 0 bases at J, with 12 bases between. The germline V gene encodes CDR1 SGHTA and CDR2 FQGTGA. This CDR3 spans 17 amino acids.

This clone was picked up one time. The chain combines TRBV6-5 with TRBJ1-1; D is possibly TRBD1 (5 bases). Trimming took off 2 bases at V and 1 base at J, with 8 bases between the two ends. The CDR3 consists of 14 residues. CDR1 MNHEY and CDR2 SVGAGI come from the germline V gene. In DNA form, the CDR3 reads TGTGCCAGCAGTTACGGAGGGGAGAACACTGAAGCTTTCTTT. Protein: CASSYGGENTEAFF.

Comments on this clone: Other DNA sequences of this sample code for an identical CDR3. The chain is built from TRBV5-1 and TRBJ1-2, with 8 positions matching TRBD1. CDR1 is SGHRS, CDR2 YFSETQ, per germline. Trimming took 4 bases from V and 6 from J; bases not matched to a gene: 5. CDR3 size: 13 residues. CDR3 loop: CASSSGQGDGYTF. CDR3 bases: TGCGCCAGCAGCAGCGGACAGGGAGATGGCTACACCTTC.

CDR3 region: CASSLEYNEQFF. In DNA, the CDR3 is TGTGCCAGCAGCTTAGAGTACAATGAGCAGTTCTTC. J is TRBJ2-1 and V is TRBV13; D call uncertain. Trimming took 1 base from V and 4 from J, leaving 2 bases between them. This CDR3 has 12 amino acids. CDR1 is PRHDT and CDR2 is FYEKMQ in the germline V gene (reference sequence).

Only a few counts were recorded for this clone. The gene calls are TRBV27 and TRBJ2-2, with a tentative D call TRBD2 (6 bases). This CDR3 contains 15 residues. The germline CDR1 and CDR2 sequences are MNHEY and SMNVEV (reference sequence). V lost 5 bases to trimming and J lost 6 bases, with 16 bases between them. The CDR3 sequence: CASSLGLGGPGELFF. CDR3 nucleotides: TGTGCCAGCAGTCTGGGCCTGGGGGGTCCCGGGGAGCTGTTTTTT.

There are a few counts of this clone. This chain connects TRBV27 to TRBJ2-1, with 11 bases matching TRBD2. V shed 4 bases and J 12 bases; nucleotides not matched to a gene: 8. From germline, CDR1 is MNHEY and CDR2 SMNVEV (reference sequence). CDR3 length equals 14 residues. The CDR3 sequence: CASSYHSGGAWQFF. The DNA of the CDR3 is TGTGCCAGCAGTTATCATAGCGGGGGGGCTTGGCAGTTCTTC.

The CDR3 loop is CASSLPLSGETYNEQFF. In DNA, the CDR3 is TGTGCCAGCAGCCTTCCTCTTAGCGGGGAGACTTACAATGAGCAGTTCTTC. The rearrangement uses TRBV4-2 and TRBJ2-1; 8 bases align to TRBD2. The CDR3 covers 17 residues. Trimming at V came to 4 bases and at J to 4 bases, leaving 12 bases not matched to a gene. Germline V gene data show CDR1 as LGHNA and CDR2 as YNFKEQ.

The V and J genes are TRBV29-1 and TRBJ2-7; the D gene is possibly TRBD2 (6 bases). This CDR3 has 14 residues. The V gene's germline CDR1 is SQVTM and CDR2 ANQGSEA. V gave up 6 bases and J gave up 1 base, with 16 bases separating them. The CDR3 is CSVRGGKSSYEQYF. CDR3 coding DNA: TGCAGCGTGCGGGGCGGAAAATCTTCCTACGAGCAGTACTTC.

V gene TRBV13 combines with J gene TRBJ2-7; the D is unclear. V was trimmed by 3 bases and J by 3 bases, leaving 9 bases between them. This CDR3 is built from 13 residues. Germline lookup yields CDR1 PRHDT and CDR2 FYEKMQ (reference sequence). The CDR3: CASSLGSNYEQYF. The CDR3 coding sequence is TGTGCCAGCAGCTTGGGGTCCAACTACGAGCAGTACTTC.

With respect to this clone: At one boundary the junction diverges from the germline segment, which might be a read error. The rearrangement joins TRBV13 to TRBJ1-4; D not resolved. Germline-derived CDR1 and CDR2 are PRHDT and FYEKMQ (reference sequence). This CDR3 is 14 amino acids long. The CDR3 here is CASSFSGDNGKLFF. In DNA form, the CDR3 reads TGTGCCAGCAGCTTCTCGGGAGATAATGGAAAACTGTTTTTT.

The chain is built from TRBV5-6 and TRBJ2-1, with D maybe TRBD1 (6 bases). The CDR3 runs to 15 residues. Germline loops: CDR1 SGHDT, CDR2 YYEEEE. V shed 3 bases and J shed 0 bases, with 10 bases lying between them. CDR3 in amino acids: CASSWGQSSYNEQFF. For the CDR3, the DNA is TGTGCCAGCAGCTGGGGGCAGAGCTCCTACAATGAGCAGTTCTTC. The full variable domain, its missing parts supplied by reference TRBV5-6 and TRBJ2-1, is DAGVTQSPTHLIKTRGQQVTLRCSPKSGHDTVSWYQQALGQGPQFIFQYYEEEERQRGNFPDRFSGHQFPNYSSELNVNALLLGDSALYLCASSWGQSSYNEQFFGPGTRLTVL.